Listed below are T cell receptor beta chains from one sample, sequenced in a study of CD8+ T cells in alopecia areata. The assay was immunoSEQ multiplex PCR, and TCRdb's table has in-frame clones only and misses some. In the table there are 55,000 to 75,000 clones, approximately 46% of which are singletons. Material: CD8+ T cells sorted from blood, obtained at week 0. These TCRs come from a human donor with alopecia areata. Each CDR3 is given with its conserved first and last residue. The D gene is left open where the match is weak. The size field is filled for only some rows; it gives once, few, many or a size class.

J gene | clone size | V gene | D gene | CDR3 protein | CDR3 DNA
TRBJ1-1 | - | TRBV5-6 | - | CASQGMNTEAFF | TGTGCCAGCCAGGGGATGAACACTGAAGCTTTCTTT
TRBJ2-1 | - | TRBV7-9 | TRBD2 | CASSPRTSGAYNEQFF | TGTGCCAGCAGCCCAAGGACTAGCGGGGCCTACAATGAGCAGTTCTTC
TRBJ2-2 | - | TRBV29-1 | - | CSGGSGELFF | TGCAGCGGAGGGTCCGGGGAGCTGTTTTTT
TRBJ2-3 | few | TRBV6-5 | TRBD2 | CASSYAASGTDTQYF | TGTGCCAGCAGTTACGCGGCTAGCGGGACAGATACGCAGTATTTT
TRBJ1-4 | - | TRBV29-1 | TRBD1 | CSVEGFPLGRTGELFF | TGCAGCGTTGAAGGATTCCCCCTCGGGAGGACAGGGGAACTGTTTTTT
TRBJ2-7 | few | TRBV30 | - | CACEQGTYEQYF | TGTGCCTGCGAACAGGGAACCTACGAGCAGTACTTC
TRBJ1-2 | - | TRBV25-1 | TRBD1 | CASSEDREQSAGYTF | TGTGCCAGCAGTGAAGACAGGGAACAGTCTGCGGGCTACACCTTC
TRBJ2-1 | once | TRBV5-1 | - | CASSLEPQPNEQFF | TGCGCCAGCAGCTTGGAACCACAGCCCAATGAGCAGTTCTTC
TRBJ2-7 | few | TRBV5-1 | TRBD2 | CASSPGTNSYEQYF | TGCGCCAGCAGCCCTGGGACTAACTCCTACGAGCAGTACTTC
TRBJ2-2 | few | TRBV30 | TRBD1 | CAWSARGQGNPGELFF | TGTGCCTGGAGTGCGCGTGGACAGGGTAATCCCGGGGAGCTGTTTTTT
TRBJ2-7 | - | TRBV11-2 | TRBD2 | CASTGGSSGEQYF | TGTGCCAGCACCGGGGGGAGCTCCGGCGAGCAGTACTTC
TRBJ2-2 | - | TRBV19 | - | CASSTTPSGGELFF | TGTGCCAGTAGTACCACACCATCGGGCGGGGAGCTGTTTTTT
TRBJ1-5 | - | TRBV29-1 | - | CSVVGVDGNQPQHF | TGCAGCGTTGTGGGGGTGGATGGCAATCAGCCCCAGCATTTT
TRBJ2-6 | - | TRBV9 | - | CASSVAWGAGANVLTF | TGTGCCAGCAGCGTAGCTTGGGGGGCTGGGGCCAACGTCCTGACTTTC
TRBJ1-5 | - | TRBV30 | - | CAWSVQVNQPQHF | TGTGCCTGGAGTGTACAGGTGAATCAGCCCCAGCATTTT
TRBJ2-1 | once | TRBV9 | - | CASSVGFGPADEQFF | TGTGCCAGCAGCGTCGGTTTCGGACCTGCGGATGAGCAGTTCTTC
TRBJ2-1 | - | TRBV6-5 | - | CASRGVAAYNEQFF | TGTGCCAGTCGAGGTGTAGCGGCCTACAATGAGCAGTTCTTC
TRBJ2-7 | - | TRBV5-6 | TRBD1 | CASSSGPGQVYEQYF | TGTGCCAGCAGCTCCGGGCCGGGACAGGTCTACGAGCAGTACTTC
TRBJ2-7 | few | TRBV13 | - | CASSLGAGSSYEQYF | TGTGCCAGCAGCTTAGGGGCGGGGAGCTCCTACGAGCAGTACTTC
TRBJ2-1 | few | TRBV11-2 | - | CASAATDSYNEQFF | TGTGCCAGCGCTGCGACGGACTCCTACAATGAGCAGTTCTTC
TRBJ2-2 | few | TRBV9 | - | CASSVDDFGELFF | TGTGCCAGCAGCGTAGATGATTTCGGGGAGCTGTTTTTT
TRBJ2-5 | - | TRBV5-4 | TRBD2 | CASSALSGSGRETQYF | TGTGCCAGCAGCGCCTTGAGCGGCTCCGGGAGGGAGACCCAGTACTTC
TRBJ1-1 | - | TRBV5-4 | - | CASSSYTEAFF | TGTGCCAGCAGTTCTTATACTGAAGCTTTCTTT
TRBJ2-1 | - | TRBV4-2 | - | CASSPGSQLEQFF | TGTGCCAGCAGCCCGGGGTCTCAACTTGAGCAGTTCTTC